The rows below give T cell receptor beta chains drawn from one sample of a study of cytomegalovirus exposure and HLA in healthy donors. Using immunoSEQ multiplex PCR, the repertoire was profiled, and TCRdb retains in-frame clones only, with some absent. The table lists about 210,000 clones, 82% of them singletons. The sample taken for sequencing was PBMCs. The receptors originated from a man aged 35-49 years in good health and CMV-seropositive. Both conserved end residues are part of each CDR3. Fields, in order: J gene, V gene, clone size, D gene, CDR3 DNA, CDR3 protein. A D gene is named only where the DNA matches it firmly. Not every row has a clone size; where given, it reads once, few, many or a size class.

J gene: TRBJ1-1
V gene: TRBV4-1
clone size: .
D gene: .
CDR3 DNA: TGCGCCAGCAGCCAGTACAGGGTTCTCACTGAAGCTTTCTTT
CDR3 protein: CASSQYRVLTEAFF

J gene: TRBJ1-1
V gene: TRBV19
clone size: .
D gene: .
CDR3 DNA: TGTGCCAGTAGTGCCTCGACAGCGAACACTGAAGCTTTCTTT
CDR3 protein: CASSASTANTEAFF

J gene: TRBJ1-1
V gene: TRBV19
clone size: .
D gene: TRBD1
CDR3 DNA: TGTGCCAGTACCCCCGGACAGGGCCACACTGAAGCTTTCTTT
CDR3 protein: CASTPGQGHTEAFF

J gene: TRBJ1-2
V gene: TRBV5-5
clone size: .
D gene: .
CDR3 DNA: TGTGCCAGCAGCTTGCGAGCCGCCTATGGCTACACCTTC
CDR3 protein: CASSLRAAYGYTF

J gene: TRBJ1-2
V gene: TRBV29-1
clone size: .
D gene: TRBD1
CDR3 DNA: TGCAGCGTTGAAGATCAGAGGGGACAGGGGGCGATCTATGGCTACACCTTC
CDR3 protein: CSVEDQRGQGAIYGYTF

J gene: TRBJ1-5
V gene: TRBV27
clone size: .
D gene: .
CDR3 DNA: TGTGCCAGCAGTTTAGATTCTCAGGGGCTTCAGCCCCAGCATTTT
CDR3 protein: CASSLDSQGLQPQHF

J gene: TRBJ2-5
V gene: TRBV2
clone size: .
D gene: TRBD2
CDR3 DNA: TGTGCCAGCGTGGTAGGGACTAGCGGGAGAGGTGAGCAGTACTTC
CDR3 protein: CASVVGTSGRGEQYF

J gene: TRBJ2-1
V gene: TRBV5-1
clone size: .
D gene: TRBD2
CDR3 DNA: TGCGCCAGCAGATTAAGCGGGAGTCCCTACAATGAGCAGTTCTTC
CDR3 protein: CASRLSGSPYNEQFF

J gene: TRBJ2-1
V gene: TRBV9
clone size: .
D gene: .
CDR3 DNA: TGTGCCAGCAGCGTAGAGGGGGATTACTACAATGAGCAGTTCTTC
CDR3 protein: CASSVEGDYYNEQFF

J gene: TRBJ1-2
V gene: TRBV7-9
clone size: .
D gene: .
CDR3 DNA: TGTGCCAGCAGCTTCGCTATTAACTATGGCTACACCTTC
CDR3 protein: CASSFAINYGYTF

J gene: TRBJ2-6
V gene: TRBV7-9
clone size: few
D gene: TRBD1
CDR3 DNA: TGTGCCAGCAGCTCCACCGGGACAGGGGGAAGCTCTGGGGCCAACGTCCTGACTTTC
CDR3 protein: CASSSTGTGGSSGANVLTF

J gene: TRBJ2-1
V gene: TRBV7-9
clone size: .
D gene: TRBD2
CDR3 DNA: TGTTCCAGCAGCTTATCGGTGCGGGAGAACGACAATGAGCAGTTCTTC
CDR3 protein: CSSSLSVRENDNEQFF

J gene: TRBJ2-2
V gene: TRBV15
clone size: .
D gene: TRBD2
CDR3 DNA: TGTGCCACCAGCAGAGGTGGGAGGGAAACCGGGGAGCTGTTTTTT
CDR3 protein: CATSRGGRETGELFF

J gene: TRBJ2-7
V gene: TRBV29-1
clone size: .
D gene: .
CDR3 DNA: TGCAGCGTTGAAACCCTCTCGGGGTGCGAGCAGTACTTC
CDR3 protein: CSVETLSGCEQYF

J gene: TRBJ1-6
V gene: TRBV30
clone size: .
D gene: .
CDR3 DNA: TGTGCCTGGTCGGGAGGCGATAATTCACCCCTCCACTTT
CDR3 protein: CAWSGGDNSPLHF

J gene: TRBJ2-5
V gene: TRBV14
clone size: .
D gene: TRBD2
CDR3 DNA: TGTGCCAGCAGCCAAGTTGGACTAGCAAGAGAGACCCAGTACTTC
CDR3 protein: CASSQVGLARETQYF

J gene: TRBJ2-7
V gene: TRBV6-6
clone size: .
D gene: TRBD1
CDR3 DNA: TGTGCCAGCAGCCCCCAGACAGGGAGTGAGCAGTACTTC
CDR3 protein: CASSPQTGSEQYF

J gene: TRBJ2-2
V gene: TRBV7-3
clone size: .
D gene: TRBD2
CDR3 DNA: TGTGCCAGCAGCTTAATGGGACTAGCGGGAGGAACGAACACCGGGGAGCTGTTTTTT
CDR3 protein: CASSLMGLAGGTNTGELFF

J gene: TRBJ1-1
V gene: TRBV2
clone size: few
D gene: TRBD1
CDR3 DNA: TGTGCCAGCCTTCAGGACAGGGCGAACACTGAAGCTTTCTTT
CDR3 protein: CASLQDRANTEAFF

J gene: TRBJ2-1
V gene: TRBV4-1
clone size: .
D gene: TRBD2
CDR3 DNA: TGCGCCAGCAGCCAAGTAGCGGGCTCCTACAATGAGCAGTTCTTC
CDR3 protein: CASSQVAGSYNEQFF

J gene: TRBJ1-4
V gene: TRBV7-7
clone size: .
D gene: .
CDR3 DNA: TGTGCCAGCAGCTTAAGGAGGGGCGATGAAAAACTGTTTTTT
CDR3 protein: CASSLRRGDEKLFF

J gene: TRBJ2-3
V gene: TRBV19
clone size: .
D gene: .
CDR3 DNA: TGTGCCAGTAGTATGGGCGGGTCCACAGATACGCAGTATTTT
CDR3 protein: CASSMGGSTDTQYF

J gene: TRBJ2-2
V gene: TRBV29-1
clone size: .
D gene: TRBD2
CDR3 DNA: TGCAGCGTAACGGCTAGCGGGAGTGTATCCGGGGAGCTGTTTTTT
CDR3 protein: CSVTASGSVSGELFF

J gene: TRBJ2-1
V gene: TRBV9
clone size: .
D gene: TRBD2
CDR3 DNA: TGTGCCAGCAGCCCCCCTAGCGGGAGGGTCGGTGAGCAGTTCTTC
CDR3 protein: CASSPPSGRVGEQFF

J gene: TRBJ1-5
V gene: TRBV27
clone size: .
D gene: .
CDR3 DNA: TGTGCCAGCAGTTTAGAAGGGGTTAGGAATCAGCCCCAGCATTTT
CDR3 protein: CASSLEGVRNQPQHF

J gene: TRBJ1-5
V gene: TRBV19
clone size: .
D gene: .
CDR3 DNA: TGTGCCAGTAGTATAGCCGGTTATAGCAATCAGCCCCAGCATTTT
CDR3 protein: CASSIAGYSNQPQHF

J gene: TRBJ2-1
V gene: TRBV11-2
clone size: .
D gene: .
CDR3 DNA: TGTGCCAGCAGCTTGGAGGATTACAATGAGCAGTTCTTC
CDR3 protein: CASSLEDYNEQFF

J gene: TRBJ1-5
V gene: TRBV6-4
clone size: .
D gene: .
CDR3 DNA: TGTGCCAGCAGTGAAGAGAGCAATCAGCCCCAGCATTTT
CDR3 protein: CASSEESNQPQHF

J gene: TRBJ1-1
V gene: TRBV7-6
clone size: .
D gene: .
CDR3 DNA: TGTGCCAGCAGCCTATCGGGGGGCACTGAAGCTTTCTTT
CDR3 protein: CASSLSGGTEAFF

J gene: TRBJ1-5
V gene: TRBV13
clone size: few
D gene: .
CDR3 DNA: TGTGCCAGCAGCTTAGGAGGGGCCTATCCGAATCAGCCCCAGCATTTT
CDR3 protein: CASSLGGAYPNQPQHF

J gene: TRBJ2-3
V gene: TRBV7-6
clone size: .
D gene: .
CDR3 DNA: TGTGCCAGCAGCTCGCCACAGGGAGATACGCAGTATTTT
CDR3 protein: CASSSPQGDTQYF

J gene: TRBJ2-5
V gene: TRBV30
clone size: .
D gene: TRBD1
CDR3 DNA: TGTGCCTGGAGCCTGGACAGGGGTGAGACCCAGTACTTC
CDR3 protein: CAWSLDRGETQYF

J gene: TRBJ1-1
V gene: TRBV6-5
clone size: .
D gene: .
CDR3 DNA: TGTGCCAGCAGTTACTCAGACAGTTTGAACACTGAAGCTTTCTTT
CDR3 protein: CASSYSDSLNTEAFF

J gene: TRBJ1-2
V gene: TRBV6-1
clone size: .
D gene: TRBD1
CDR3 DNA: TGTGCCAGCATTCGGACAGGGTCTAACTATGGCTACACCTTC
CDR3 protein: CASIRTGSNYGYTF

J gene: TRBJ2-1
V gene: TRBV10-2
clone size: .
D gene: TRBD2
CDR3 DNA: TGCGCCAGCAGTCTTACCGGGACTAGCGTTTACAATGAGCAGTTCTTC
CDR3 protein: CASSLTGTSVYNEQFF

J gene: TRBJ2-3
V gene: TRBV5-1
clone size: .
D gene: TRBD2
CDR3 DNA: TGCGCCAGCAGCTCCATAGCGGGAGGGCCGAAGGATACGCAGTATTTT
CDR3 protein: CASSSIAGGPKDTQYF

J gene: TRBJ2-7
V gene: TRBV5-4
clone size: .
D gene: TRBD1
CDR3 DNA: TGTGCCAGCAGCTCCCCGGACAGGGACCCCTTATACGAGCAGTACTTC
CDR3 protein: CASSSPDRDPLYEQYF

J gene: TRBJ2-1
V gene: TRBV27
clone size: once
D gene: TRBD2
CDR3 DNA: TGTGCCAGCTCCGGGACTAGCGGATACAATGAGCAGTTCTTC
CDR3 protein: CASSGTSGYNEQFF

J gene: TRBJ1-2
V gene: TRBV7-9
clone size: .
D gene: TRBD1
CDR3 DNA: TGTGCCAGCAGCGGAGCGGACAGGGTCAACTATGGCTACACCTTC
CDR3 protein: CASSGADRVNYGYTF

J gene: TRBJ2-5
V gene: TRBV7-9
clone size: .
D gene: .
CDR3 DNA: TGTGCCAGCAGCGGGGCTATTGAGACCCAGTACTTC
CDR3 protein: CASSGAIETQYF

J gene: TRBJ1-3
V gene: TRBV14
clone size: .
D gene: TRBD1
CDR3 DNA: TGTGCCAGCAGTTTTAACAGGGGGCGACTCTCTGGAAACACCATATATTTT
CDR3 protein: CASSFNRGRLSGNTIYF

J gene: TRBJ2-5
V gene: TRBV5-6
clone size: .
D gene: .
CDR3 DNA: TGTGCCAGCAGCTTATTCAGGTTGGGGACCCAGTACTTC
CDR3 protein: CASSLFRLGTQYF

J gene: TRBJ2-2
V gene: TRBV6-1
clone size: .
D gene: .
CDR3 DNA: TGTGCCAGCAGTGAAGAGGCAGGCGGGGAGCTGTTTTTT
CDR3 protein: CASSEEAGGELFF

J gene: TRBJ2-3
V gene: TRBV9
clone size: few
D gene: .
CDR3 DNA: TGTGCCAGCAGCCCCCTGCGAGGGAAGGTAGCGGTCACAGATACGCAGTATTTT
CDR3 protein: CASSPLRGKVAVTDTQYF

J gene: TRBJ2-1
V gene: TRBV30
clone size: .
D gene: TRBD1
CDR3 DNA: TGTGCCTGGAGTGACTTAGCCGGGACAGGGTTCAATGAGCAGTTCTTC
CDR3 protein: CAWSDLAGTGFNEQFF

J gene: TRBJ2-1
V gene: TRBV11-2
clone size: .
D gene: TRBD1
CDR3 DNA: TGTGCCAGCAGCTTACTGACAGGGGCCTACAATGAGCAGTTCTTC
CDR3 protein: CASSLLTGAYNEQFF

J gene: TRBJ2-5
V gene: TRBV5-1
clone size: .
D gene: .
CDR3 DNA: TGCGCCAGCAGCTTGGGTTCATTAGCCCAAGAGACCCAGTACTTC
CDR3 protein: CASSLGSLAQETQYF

J gene: TRBJ1-5
V gene: TRBV6-5
clone size: .
D gene: TRBD1
CDR3 DNA: TGTGCCAGCAGTTACTCGAGGGGACAGGGTCAGCCCCAGCATTTT
CDR3 protein: CASSYSRGQGQPQHF

J gene: TRBJ2-7
V gene: TRBV9
clone size: .
D gene: .
CDR3 DNA: TGTGCCAGCAGCGTGACATCGTTCCCTTACGAGCAGTACTTC
CDR3 protein: CASSVTSFPYEQYF

J gene: TRBJ1-5
V gene: TRBV5-1
clone size: .
D gene: .
CDR3 DNA: TGCGCCAGCAGGCAAGGCTTCGGGAGCAATCAGCCCCAGCATTTT
CDR3 protein: CASRQGFGSNQPQHF

J gene: TRBJ2-5
V gene: TRBV6-6
clone size: .
D gene: TRBD1
CDR3 DNA: TGTGCCAGCATTAGACAGGGGGAAGAGACCCAGTACTTC
CDR3 protein: CASIRQGEETQYF

J gene: TRBJ1-5
V gene: TRBV27
clone size: .
D gene: .
CDR3 DNA: TGTGCCAGCAGTCCGACAGACTATCAGCCCCAGCATTTT
CDR3 protein: CASSPTDYQPQHF

J gene: TRBJ1-6
V gene: TRBV5-1
clone size: once
D gene: TRBD1
CDR3 DNA: TGCGCCAGCAGCTGGAGGGGGACAGGGGGCGCGGAGAATTCACCCCTCCACTTT
CDR3 protein: CASSWRGTGGAENSPLHF

J gene: TRBJ2-2
V gene: TRBV11-3
clone size: .
D gene: .
CDR3 DNA: TGTGCCAGCAGCTTAGATTCGCGGCGCGCGAACACCGGGGAGCTGTTTTTT
CDR3 protein: CASSLDSRRANTGELFF

J gene: TRBJ1-2
V gene: TRBV13
clone size: .
D gene: .
CDR3 DNA: TGTGCCAGCACCCGACAGATGGACTATGGCTACACCTTC
CDR3 protein: CASTRQMDYGYTF

J gene: TRBJ1-6
V gene: TRBV6-1
clone size: .
D gene: .
CDR3 DNA: TGTGCCAGCAGGGAGAACCCTTCACCCCTCCACTTT
CDR3 protein: CASRENPSPLHF

J gene: TRBJ2-3
V gene: TRBV29-1
clone size: .
D gene: .
CDR3 DNA: TGCAGCGTTGTTGGGGGGACAGATACGCAGTATTTT
CDR3 protein: CSVVGGTDTQYF

J gene: TRBJ2-1
V gene: TRBV2
clone size: .
D gene: TRBD2
CDR3 DNA: TGTGCCAGCAAGACTAGCGGGGGATACAATGAGCAGTTCTTC
CDR3 protein: CASKTSGGYNEQFF

J gene: TRBJ2-2
V gene: TRBV6-4
clone size: .
D gene: TRBD1
CDR3 DNA: TGTGCCAGCAGTGACGATCGGAGGGGACAGGGGACCACCGGGGAGCTGTTTTTT
CDR3 protein: CASSDDRRGQGTTGELFF

J gene: TRBJ1-4
V gene: TRBV18
clone size: .
D gene: TRBD1
CDR3 DNA: TGTGCCAGCTCACCACAGGGGGCGCAGGAAAAACTGTTTTTT
CDR3 protein: CASSPQGAQEKLFF